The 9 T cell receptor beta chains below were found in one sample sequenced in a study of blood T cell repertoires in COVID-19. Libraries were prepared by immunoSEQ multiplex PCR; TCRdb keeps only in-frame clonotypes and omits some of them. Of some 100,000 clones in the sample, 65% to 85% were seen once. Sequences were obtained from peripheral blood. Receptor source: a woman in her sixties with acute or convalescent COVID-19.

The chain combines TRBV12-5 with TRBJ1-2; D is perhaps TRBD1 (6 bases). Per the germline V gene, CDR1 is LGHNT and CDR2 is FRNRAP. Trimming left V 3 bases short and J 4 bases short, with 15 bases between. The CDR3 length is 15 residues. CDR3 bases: TGTGCTAGTGGTTTTGGGGCAGGGGCGGCCTATGGCTACACCTTC. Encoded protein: CASGFGAGAAYGYTF.

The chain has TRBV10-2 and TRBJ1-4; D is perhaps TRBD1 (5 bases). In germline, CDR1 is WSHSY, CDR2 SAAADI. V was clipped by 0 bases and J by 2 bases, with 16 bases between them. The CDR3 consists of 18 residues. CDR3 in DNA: TGCGCCAGCAGTGAGTCGTCGGTCAAACGGGGGACTAATGAAAAACTGTTTTTT. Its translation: CASSESSVKRGTNEKLFF.

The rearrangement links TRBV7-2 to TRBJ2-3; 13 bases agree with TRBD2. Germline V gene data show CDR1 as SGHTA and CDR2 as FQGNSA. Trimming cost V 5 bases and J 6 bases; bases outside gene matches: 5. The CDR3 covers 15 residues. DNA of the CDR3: TGTGCCAGCAGCCGGACTAGCGGGGGTAGGGATACGCAGTATTTT. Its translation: CASSRTSGGRDTQYF. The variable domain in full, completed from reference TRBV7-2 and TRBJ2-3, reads GAGVSQSPSNKVTEKGKDVELRCDPISGHTALYWYRQSLGQGLEFLIYFQGNSAPDKSGLPSDRFSAERTGGSVSTLTIQRTQQEDSAVYLCASSRTSGGRDTQYFGPGTRLTVL.

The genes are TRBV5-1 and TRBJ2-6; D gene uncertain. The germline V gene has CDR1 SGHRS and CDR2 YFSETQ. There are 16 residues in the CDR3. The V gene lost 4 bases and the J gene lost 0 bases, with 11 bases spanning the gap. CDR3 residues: CASSGSGFSGANVLTF. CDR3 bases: TGCGCCAGCAGCGGCTCAGGATTCTCTGGGGCCAACGTCCTGACTTTC.

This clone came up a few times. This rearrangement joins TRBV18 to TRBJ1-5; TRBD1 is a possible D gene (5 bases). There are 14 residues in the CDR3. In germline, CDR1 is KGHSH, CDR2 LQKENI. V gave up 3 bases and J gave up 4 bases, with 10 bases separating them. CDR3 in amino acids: CASSPDITNQPQHF. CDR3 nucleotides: TGTGCCAGCTCACCGGACATCACGAATCAGCCCCAGCATTTT.

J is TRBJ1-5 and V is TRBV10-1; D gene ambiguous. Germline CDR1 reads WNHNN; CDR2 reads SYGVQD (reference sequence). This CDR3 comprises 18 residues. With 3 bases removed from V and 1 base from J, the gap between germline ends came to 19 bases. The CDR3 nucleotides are TGCGCCAGCAGTGATTCGTGGGTCGTGGGCTCCAGCAATCAGCCCCAGCATTTT. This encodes CASSDSWVVGSSNQPQHF.

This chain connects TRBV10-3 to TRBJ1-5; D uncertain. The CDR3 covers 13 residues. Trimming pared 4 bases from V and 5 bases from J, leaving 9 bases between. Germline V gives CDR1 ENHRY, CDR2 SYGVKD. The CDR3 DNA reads TGTGCCATCAGTGGGTACATTTATCAGCCCCAGCATTTT. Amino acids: CAISGYIYQPQHF.

CDR3 protein: CASSLKGAHEQYF. The CDR3 region has the DNA TGTGCCAGCAGTTTAAAGGGGGCCCACGAGCAGTACTTC. The chain employs TRBV12-3 or TRBV12-4 and TRBJ2-7; 7 nucleotides agree with TRBD1. J lost 5 bases, V lost 2 bases, and 3 bases had no gene match. This CDR3 contains 13 residues.

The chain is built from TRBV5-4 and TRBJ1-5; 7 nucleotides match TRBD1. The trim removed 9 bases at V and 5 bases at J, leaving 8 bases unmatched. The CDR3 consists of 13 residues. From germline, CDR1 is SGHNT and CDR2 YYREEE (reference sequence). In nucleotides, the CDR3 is TGTGCCACCCGACAGGGTGCCGATCAGCCCCAGCATTTT. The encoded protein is CATRQGADQPQHF.